Listed below are T cell receptor beta chains from one sample, sequenced in a study of blood T cell repertoires in COVID-19. Libraries were prepared by immunoSEQ multiplex PCR; TCRdb keeps only in-frame clonotypes and omits some of them. The data contain 25,000 to 30,000 clones, roughly 83% of them singletons. Sequenced sample: peripheral blood. These receptors originate from a human donor in a cohort sampled during active COVID-19. The CDR3 runs from the conserved cysteine through the conserved F or W. A D gene is named only where the DNA matches it firmly. Size is stated for part of the rows, as once, few or many counts, or as a class when the clone is expanded.

j_call v_call d_call clone_size cdr3_nt cdr3_aa
TRBJ1-2 TRBV4-2 . . TGTGCCAGCAGCCAAGATGGGGCCGGTGGGGGAGGTGACGGCTACACCTTC CASSQDGAGGGGDGYTF
TRBJ1-2 TRBV6-4 . . TGTGCCAGCAGTGAGGGACTGCACATGGGGGGCTACACCTTC CASSEGLHMGGYTF
TRBJ2-1 TRBV24-1 . . TGTGCCACCAGTGATGGTGGGACTCTTCTAAGTACCAATGAGCAGTTCTTC CATSDGGTLLSTNEQFF
TRBJ2-2 TRBV5-1 TRBD2 . TGCGCCAGCAGCTTGGATATAGCGGGGGGGTTCAACACCGGGGAGCTGTTTTTT CASSLDIAGGFNTGELFF
TRBJ1-5 TRBV27 TRBD1 . TGTGCCAGCAGTGGGGGACAGAGGAATCAGCCCCAGCATTTT CASSGGQRNQPQHF
TRBJ2-5 TRBV9 TRBD1 . TGTGCCAGCAGCGCCGGGACAGTTCAAGAGACCCAGTACTTC CASSAGTVQETQYF
TRBJ1-5 TRBV19 . once TGTGCCAGTAGCCCTCGGCCCGGGGGTAAGGGCCAGCAGCCCCAGCATTTT CASSPRPGGKGQQPQHF
TRBJ2-5 TRBV24-1 . . TGTGCCACCAGTGATAACAGGGCTGAAGAGACCCAGTACTTC CATSDNRAEETQYF
TRBJ2-1 TRBV13 . . TGTGCCAGCAGTGTTGCGGGGGCCTACTACAATGAGCAGTTCTTC CASSVAGAYYNEQFF
TRBJ1-2 TRBV6-5 . . TGTGCCAGCCAGAAAGGGGGTCATGGCTACACCTTC CASQKGGHGYTF
TRBJ1-4 TRBV7-2 . . TGTGCCAGCAGCATGTATGGGGGCAATGAAAAACTGTTTTTT CASSMYGGNEKLFF
TRBJ2-7 TRBV28 TRBD2 once TGTGCCAGCACCGGAGCGGGGGGGGGTGGCTCCTACGAGCAGTACTTC CASTGAGGGGSYEQYF
TRBJ1-1 TRBV28 TRBD1 . TGTGCCAGCAGTTCACAGGGGGTAAAGACTGAAGCTTTCTTT CASSSQGVKTEAFF
TRBJ2-7 TRBV7-2 TRBD2 . TGTGCCAGCAGCCCCGAAACTAGCGGGGGGTACGAGCAGTACTTC CASSPETSGGYEQYF
TRBJ2-2 TRBV25-1 . . TGTGCCAGCAGTGCGCCAGGGTCCGAGATGACCGGGGAGCTGTTTTTT CASSAPGSEMTGELFF
TRBJ1-4 TRBV23-1 TRBD1 once TGCGCCAGCAGTCCCACCGTATACAGGGGGAGGACTAATGAAAAACTGTTTTTT CASSPTVYRGRTNEKLFF
TRBJ2-1 TRBV5-1 TRBD2 . TGCGCCAGCAGCCCGGGGACTAGCGGGACCGAGCAGTTCTTC CASSPGTSGTEQFF
TRBJ2-3 TRBV9 TRBD2 . TGTGCCAGCAGCACCCTTCCGGGGACTAGCGGGAGGGCCAATGGAGATACGCAGTATTTT CASSTLPGTSGRANGDTQYF
TRBJ1-2 TRBV6-5 . few TGTGCCAGCAGAACGGACAGCAACTATGGCTACACCTTC CASRTDSNYGYTF
TRBJ2-7 TRBV6-2/TRBV6-3 TRBD2 . TGTGCCAGCAGTTACGAGAGCGGGAGATCTTCCACTGCCTACGAGCAGTACTTC CASSYESGRSSTAYEQYF
TRBJ2-3 TRBV19 . . TGTGCCAGTACTGATCGGAGCACAGATACGCAGTATTTT CASTDRSTDTQYF
TRBJ2-1 TRBV28 TRBD2 . TGTGCCAGCCTCATCTCAGCGGCGGGAGGGACGAATGAGCAGTTCTTC CASLISAAGGTNEQFF
TRBJ2-7 TRBV7-6 TRBD1 few TGTGCCAGCAGCTTACGCAGGGGGCTTATACACGAGCAGTACTTC CASSLRRGLIHEQYF
TRBJ1-1 TRBV7-9 TRBD1 . TGTGCCAGCAGCTTCGACAGGGGGTGGTCGACTGAAGCTTTCTTT CASSFDRGWSTEAFF
TRBJ1-2 TRBV4-2 . . TGTGCCAGCAAGGAGGGAAGCTATGGCTACACCTTC CASKEGSYGYTF
TRBJ2-5 TRBV11-2 TRBD2 . TGTGCCAGCAGCTTAGGGCTAGCGGGGTCAGGAGAGACCCAGTACTTC CASSLGLAGSGETQYF
TRBJ2-1 TRBV28 TRBD2 few TGTGCCAGCAGGCCACGTATAGCGGGAAAGCAGTTCTTC CASRPRIAGKQFF
TRBJ2-7 TRBV4-1 . . TGCGCCAGCAGCCAAGGGTGGTTGGCCTCCTACGAGCAGTACTTC CASSQGWLASYEQYF
TRBJ2-5 TRBV5-1 . . TGCGCCAGCAGCATAGGACAGCCACAAGAGACCCAGTACTTC CASSIGQPQETQYF
TRBJ2-1 TRBV28 TRBD1 few TGTGCCAGCAGTCCCCCCGGGACAGGGGGTCACAATGAGCAGTTCTTC CASSPPGTGGHNEQFF
TRBJ2-1 TRBV27 . . TGTGCCAGCGGGGGCGATGGCACCTACAATGAGCAGTTCTTC CASGGDGTYNEQFF
TRBJ1-5 TRBV6-5 TRBD1 few TGTGCCAGCAGCCGGGACAGGGGCCTGTCTCAGCCCCAGCATTTT CASSRDRGLSQPQHF
TRBJ2-5 TRBV6-5 TRBD2 . TGTGCCAGCAGGCTTTGGGGAGGGGAGACCCAGTACTTC CASRLWGGETQYF
TRBJ1-1 TRBV18 . once TGTGCCAGCTCAGCCCTAAGTACCGCTGAAGCTTTCTTT CASSALSTAEAFF
TRBJ2-7 TRBV15 TRBD2 once TGTGCCACCAGCGAACTAGCGGCCTCCTACGAGCAGTACTTC CATSELAASYEQYF